Each of the 23 T cell receptor beta chains below was sequenced from the same sample in a study of shared clonotypes between healthy human individuals. The protocol was immunoSEQ multiplex PCR, while the TCRdb copy is restricted to in-frame clones and leaves out a portion. The table has millions of clones, over 85% seen once. The sequenced material came from naive CD4+ T cells from PBMCs. As to subset: CD45RA+ positively selected. These receptors were obtained from a man aged 18 to 30 in good health. Some clones in this sample may be carry-over from other donors' samples.

V and J are TRBV5-5 and TRBJ1-1; D is undetermined. Trimming took off 0 bases at V and 4 bases at J, with 4 bases between the two ends. The CDR3 consists of 12 residues. The germline gives CDR1 SGHKS, CDR2 YYEKEE (reference sequence). DNA of the CDR3: TGTGCCAGCAGCTTGGGGATCACTGAAGCTTTCTTT. It encodes CASSLGITEAFF.

In this sample, this clone turned up once. The chain links TRBV7-2 to TRBJ1-2; 10 positions agree with TRBD1. With V trimmed by 5 bases and J by 2 bases, 5 bases remained unmatched. The germline CDR1 and CDR2 sequences are SGHTA and FQGNSA. The CDR3 sequence is 15 residues long. The CDR3 sequence is CASSPGGQGNYGYTF. The CDR3 bases are TGTGCCAGCAGCCCGGGGGGACAGGGGAACTATGGCTACACCTTC.

This rearrangement joins TRBV5-4 to TRBJ2-2; 12 bases align to TRBD2. Germline-derived CDR1 and CDR2 are SGHNT and YYREEE (reference sequence). This CDR3 region has 16 residues. Losses at the gene ends were 6 bases for V and 8 bases for J; bases not matched to a gene: 11. The CDR3 region is CASNPGTSGLRGELFF. In nucleotides, the CDR3 is TGTGCCAGCAACCCCGGGACTAGCGGGCTTAGAGGGGAGCTGTTTTTT.

The chain employs TRBV2 and TRBJ2-1; 15 bases are a match to TRBD2. V shed 7 bases, J shed 7 bases, and the junction held 5 bases outside the gene matches. The CDR3 loop spans 15 amino acids. Germline V gives CDR1 SNHLY, CDR2 FYNNEI. The CDR3 DNA sequence: TGTGCCAGCATCCGGGGGACTAGCGGGAGGAATGAGCAGTTCTTC. Translated, it gives CASIRGTSGRNEQFF.

Only one count was recorded for this clone. The chain combines TRBV2 with TRBJ2-2, with 7 bases that match TRBD1. J gave up 5 bases and V 6 bases, and 6 bases lay outside the gene matches. The CDR3 is 14 residues long. CDR1 is SNHLY and CDR2 is FYNNEI in the germline V gene. The CDR3 sequence is CASSARDSTGELFF. The DNA of the CDR3 is TGTGCCAGCAGCGCCCGGGACAGTACCGGGGAGCTGTTTTTT.

The chain uses TRBV7-8 and TRBJ2-7; the match to TRBD1 covers 8 bases. The V gene's germline CDR1 is SGHVS and CDR2 FQNEAQ. Trimming removed 5 bases from V and 3 bases from J; junction bases left unmatched: 6. The CDR3 is 14 residues long. This CDR3 reads CASSGQGTLYEQYF. CDR3 nucleotide sequence: TGTGCCAGCAGCGGACAGGGCACCCTCTACGAGCAGTACTTC.

The chain is built from TRBV18 and TRBJ2-7; the D is unclear. There are 14 residues in the CDR3. CDR1 is KGHSH and CDR2 is LQKENI in the germline V gene. Trimming took 3 bases from V and 3 from J, leaving 12 bases between them. The CDR3 DNA reads TGTGCCAGCTCACCGCGCTTGAGTAACTACGAGCAGTACTTC. This sequence encodes CASSPRLSNYEQYF.

The chain combines TRBV5-4 with TRBJ2-5; D call uncertain. The V gene's germline CDR1 is SGHNT and CDR2 YYREEE (reference sequence). V gave up 5 bases and J gave up 2 bases, with 7 bases separating them. There are 12 residues in the CDR3. The CDR3 sequence: CASRTDQETQYF. For the CDR3, the DNA is TGTGCCAGCAGAACAGATCAAGAGACCCAGTACTTC.

The chain joins TRBV9 to TRBJ2-3, with D tentatively TRBD1 or TRBD2 (5 bases each). The germline V gene has CDR1 SGDLS and CDR2 YYNGEE. This CDR3 has 17 amino acids. Trimming removed 6 bases from V and 7 bases from J, with 27 bases in between. CDR3: CASTSTGAYQQANTQYF. CDR3 DNA sequence: TGTGCCAGCACCTCTACCGGGGCTTACCAGCAGGCCAATACGCAGTATTTT.

This rearrangement joins TRBV28 to TRBJ2-7; 13 bases align to TRBD2. CDR1 is MDHEN, CDR2 SYDVKM, per germline. This CDR3 has 19 amino acids. V was pared by 8 bases and J by 6 bases, with 22 bases of the junction left unmatched. The CDR3 DNA reads TGTGCCAGCCGTTCACGTTGGGCAGCTGGGACTAGCGGGGAAATCGAGCAGTACTTC. Its protein product is CASRSRWAAGTSGEIEQYF.

The genes are TRBV29-1 and TRBJ2-3, with 7 bases lining up with TRBD1. This CDR3 region has 17 residues. Per the germline V gene, CDR1 is SQVTM and CDR2 is ANQGSEA. V shed 0 bases, J shed 0 bases, and the junction held 9 bases outside the gene matches. The CDR3 loop is CSVEDRFGRGSTDTQYF. CDR3 nucleotides: TGCAGCGTTGAAGATCGTTTCGGCAGGGGGAGCACAGATACGCAGTATTTT.

The V and J genes are TRBV6-1 and TRBJ2-3, with D unresolved. Between the trimmed V and J ends, which lost 2 bases and 2 bases, there was a span of 5 bases. CDR3 size: 13 residues. The germline V gene has CDR1 MNHNS and CDR2 SASEGT. CDR3 DNA sequence: TGTGCCAGCAGTGAAAGACACACAGATACGCAGTATTTT. Amino acids: CASSERHTDTQYF.

The chain combines TRBV7-3 with TRBJ2-1; a possible D gene is TRBD2 (6 bases). This CDR3 has 15 amino acids. Trimming took off 2 bases at V and 4 bases at J, with 12 bases between the two ends. Germline CDR1 is SGHTA and CDR2 is FQGTGA. The CDR3 spells CASSLGRERYNEQFF. CDR3 in DNA: TGTGCCAGCAGCTTAGGGCGGGAACGGTACAATGAGCAGTTCTTC.

The chain joins TRBV4-1 to TRBJ2-5; D might be TRBD2 (5 bases). The germline CDR1 and CDR2 sequences are MGHRA and YSYEKL. There are 18 residues in the CDR3. The germline V and J ends were trimmed by 1 base and 5 bases, with 23 bases remaining between them. The CDR3 loop reads CASSQGKGVMAGGETQYF. The CDR3 DNA follows: TGCGCCAGCAGCCAAGGAAAGGGTGTTATGGCCGGCGGGGAGACCCAGTACTTC.

This chain links TRBV13 with TRBJ1-1; 9 nucleotides line up with TRBD1. Germline values: CDR1 PRHDT, CDR2 FYEKMQ (reference sequence). The J segment lost 6 bases and the V segment lost 4 bases, leaving 9 bases of the junction unmatched. The CDR3 consists of 15 residues. The DNA of the CDR3 is TGTGCCAGCAGCTCCCAGACAGGGGGGAAGCCTGAAGCTTTCTTT. It encodes CASSSQTGGKPEAFF.

The chain combines TRBV19 with TRBJ2-3; no clear D gene. The germline CDR1 and CDR2 sequences are LNHDA and SQIVND (reference sequence). V dropped 6 bases and J dropped 2 bases, with 9 bases sitting between them. The length of the CDR3 is 13 residues. CDR3 region: CASRKIPTDTQYF. CDR3 coding DNA: TGTGCCAGTAGGAAGATTCCCACAGATACGCAGTATTTT.

The chain is built from TRBV5-8 and TRBJ1-2; D is perhaps TRBD1 (6 bases). CDR1 is SGHTS, CDR2 YDEGEE, per germline. This CDR3 contains 14 residues. V lost 1 base and J 7 bases, leaving 14 bases between the germline ends. The CDR3 is CASSLTGSPLGYTF. DNA for the CDR3: TGTGCCAGCAGCTTGACAGGGAGTCCTCTTGGCTACACCTTC.

Of note for this clone: Different DNA sequences within this sample yield the same CDR3. The chain has TRBV7-2 and TRBJ2-3, with D uncertain. V lost 1 base, J lost 0 bases, and 5 bases lay in between. The CDR3 contains 14 residues. Per germline, CDR1 SGHTA and CDR2 FQGNSA. CDR3 coding DNA: TGTGCCAGCAGCTTAGTAGGTAGCACAGATACGCAGTATTTT. It specifies CASSLVGSTDTQYF.

This rearrangement joins TRBV4-3 to TRBJ1-4; D gene ambiguous. V was shortened by 4 bases and J by 5 bases, with 8 bases between the two germline ends. Germline-derived CDR1 and CDR2 are LGHNA and YSLEER. CDR3 size: 13 residues. The CDR3 loop reads CASSPRWNEKLFF. The CDR3 coding sequence is TGCGCCAGCAGCCCACGGTGGAATGAAAAACTGTTTTTT.

This chain connects TRBV10-1 to TRBJ2-3; no definite D call. This CDR3 region has 15 residues. V lost 3 bases, J lost 8 bases, and 18 bases lay in between. Germline loops: CDR1 WNHNN, CDR2 SYGVQD (reference sequence). The CDR3 spells CASSEKSLIHGTQYF. The CDR3 DNA follows: TGCGCCAGCAGTGAAAAGTCCCTGATTCATGGTACGCAGTATTTT.

On this clone itself: The sample contains more than one DNA sequence encoding this CDR3. The genes are TRBV7-3 and TRBJ2-3, with D tentatively TRBD1 (5 bases). CDR1 and CDR2 from the germline V gene are SGHTA and FQGTGA. This CDR3 has 13 amino acids. V dropped 3 bases and J dropped 4 bases, with 8 bases sitting between them. Here the CDR3 DNA reads TGTGCCAGCAGCTTCCAGGGCGCAGATACGCAGTATTTT. Translated: CASSFQGADTQYF.

The rearrangement links TRBV6-1 to TRBJ1-2, with 7 bases identical to TRBD1. After removal of 8 bases from V and 3 bases from J, the junction contained 6 bases not matched to a gene. Germline V gives CDR1 MNHNS, CDR2 SASEGT. This CDR3 contains 13 residues. As DNA, the CDR3 is TGTGCCAGCGTTACGGGACAGCACTATGGCTACACCTTC. Amino acid sequence: CASVTGQHYGYTF.

V gene TRBV27 combines with J gene TRBJ1-5; 7 bases line up with TRBD1. The junction had 20 bases not matched to a gene; V was cut back by 0 bases and J by 0 bases. There are 22 residues in the CDR3. The germline V gene encodes CDR1 MNHEY and CDR2 SMNVEV (reference sequence). The CDR3 DNA sequence: TGTGCCAGCAGTTTATCTTCCCTACAGGGGACACCACCTCCAAATAGCAATCAGCCCCAGCATTTT. Translation: CASSLSSLQGTPPPNSNQPQHF.